Below, 21 T cell receptor beta chains from the same sample are listed, as sequenced in a study of shared clonotypes between healthy human individuals. Profiling relied on immunoSEQ multiplex PCR, and the TCRdb table lists in-frame clones only, not all of them. In the table there are about 580,000 clones, about 98% of which are singletons. CD45RO negativity and positive selection for CCR7 defined naive CD8 cells, a population that excluded terminally differentiated effector memory CD45RA+ cells. Sequencing was performed on naive CD8+ T cells sorted from blood. These receptors were collected from a man aged 25-45 years in good health.

V gene TRBV29-1 combines with J gene TRBJ2-1, with 14 bases matching TRBD2. V trimming: 3 bases; J trimming: 4 bases; junction bases outside the gene matches: 14. The germline V gene has CDR1 SQVTM and CDR2 ANQGSEA. The CDR3 spans 19 residues. CDR3 residues: CSVEVGGTSGRGGYNEQFF. In DNA, the CDR3 is TGCAGCGTTGAGGTTGGAGGGACTAGCGGGAGAGGGGGGTACAATGAGCAGTTCTTC.

The V gene is TRBV10-2, the J gene TRBJ1-5; 8 bases agree with TRBD1. CDR3 length: 14 residues. The J segment lost 6 bases and the V segment lost 5 bases, leaving 6 bases of the junction unmatched. CDR1 is WSHSY, CDR2 SAAADI, per germline. The CDR3 spells CASSPQTGAQPQHF. DNA of the CDR3: TGCGCCAGCAGTCCCCAGACAGGGGCTCAGCCCCAGCATTTT.

J is TRBJ2-7 and V is TRBV2, with 7 bases identical to TRBD2. Germline V gives CDR1 SNHLY, CDR2 FYNNEI. The CDR3 extends over 11 amino acids. J lost 6 bases, V lost 6 bases, and 2 bases had no gene match. CDR3 region: CASRGGFEQYF. The CDR3 region has the DNA TGTGCCAGCAGGGGGGGGTTCGAGCAGTACTTC.

The J gene is TRBJ2-7, the V gene TRBV21-1; the DNA was not compared with TRBD1, the D call given in the table. TRBV21-1 is a recognized pseudogene. This CDR3 is 18 amino acids long. CDR3 nucleotide sequence: TGTGCCAGCAGCAAAGCGCGCCTCCGGCCGCAGGTCACCTACGAGCAGTACTTC. It specifies CASSKARLRPQVTYEQYF.

V is TRBV18 and J is TRBJ2-2; 8 nucleotides line up with TRBD1. The V gene end was trimmed by 3 bases and the J gene end by 3 bases; junction bases not matched to a gene: 3. The CDR3 is made up of 15 amino acids. In germline, CDR1 is KGHSH, CDR2 LQKENI. CDR3 coding DNA: TGTGCCAGCTCACCGGACAGGGCCTACACCGGGGAGCTGTTTTTT. Encoded protein: CASSPDRAYTGELFF. Using reference TRBV18 and TRBJ2-2 for the parts outside the CDR3, the full variable domain is NAGVMQNPRHLVRRRGQEARLRCSPMKGHSHVYWYRQLPEEGLKFMVYLQKENIIDESGMPKERFSAEFPKEGPSILRIQQVVRGDSAAYFCASSPDRAYTGELFFGEGSRLTVL.

V and J are TRBV6-5 and TRBJ2-1; D is possibly TRBD1 (6 bases). V lost 8 bases and J 9 bases, leaving 11 bases between the germline ends. Germline-derived CDR1 and CDR2 are MNHEY and SVGAGI. CDR3 length: 11 amino acids. The CDR3 nucleotides read TGTGCCAGCGGACAGACCTTTGAGCAGTTCTTC. Translated: CASGQTFEQFF.

The chain is built from TRBV7-9 and TRBJ1-2, with TRBD1 matching 9 bases. Germline CDR1 is SEHNR and CDR2 is FQNEAQ (reference sequence). V trimming: 3 bases; J trimming: 1 base; junction bases outside the gene matches: 3. The CDR3 runs 15 residues. The CDR3 coding sequence is TGTGCCAGCAGCTTGGGACAGGGAGTTAACTATGGCTACACCTTC. Translating gives CASSLGQGVNYGYTF. The variable domain in full, with the rest retrieved from reference TRBV7-9 and TRBJ1-2, is DTGVSQNPRHKITKRGQNVTFRCDPISEHNRLYWYRQTLGQGPEFLTYFQNEAQLEKSRLLSDRFSAERPKGSFSTLEIQRTEQGDSAMYLCASSLGQGVNYGYTFGSGTRLTVV.

This clone was detected only once. J is TRBJ2-1 and V is TRBV27; 7 nucleotides match TRBD2. V shed 5 bases, J shed 13 bases, and the junction held 14 bases outside the gene matches. Germline CDR1 reads MNHEY; CDR2 reads SMNVEV (reference sequence). The CDR3 sequence is 14 residues long. In DNA, the CDR3 is TGTGCCAGCAGTAGAAGCCCTAGCGGCAGTTCTCAGTTCTTC. Amino acids: CASSRSPSGSSQFF.

The V call is TRBV27, the J call TRBJ1-5; D ambiguous. The V gene's germline CDR1 is MNHEY and CDR2 SMNVEV (reference sequence). The CDR3 totals 14 residues. The V end lost 1 base, the J end lost 3 bases, and 7 bases lay between the germline ends. CDR3 bases: TGTGCCAGCAGTTTATTAGGGCCCAATCAGCCCCAGCATTTT. As protein: CASSLLGPNQPQHF.

The V and J genes are TRBV28 and TRBJ2-7; the D is unclear. Germline values: CDR1 MDHEN, CDR2 SYDVKM. The CDR3 has 15 residues. Trimming took 6 bases from V and 0 from J, leaving 15 bases between them. This CDR3 is CASSPLGPSSYEQYF. The CDR3 coding sequence is TGTGCCAGCAGCCCCTTGGGTCCTAGCTCCTACGAGCAGTACTTC.

The rearrangement uses TRBV28 and TRBJ2-7; 8 nucleotides align to TRBD2. The CDR3 is 16 amino acids. After removal of 4 bases from V and 3 bases from J, the junction contained 11 bases not matched to a gene. The germline V gene encodes CDR1 MDHEN and CDR2 SYDVKM. The CDR3 sequence is CASSSPMDAGGYEQYF. DNA for the CDR3: TGTGCCAGCAGTTCCCCTATGGACGCGGGGGGCTACGAGCAGTACTTC.

The chain is built from TRBV27 and TRBJ2-5; D gene ambiguous. Between the trimmed V and J ends, which lost 6 bases and 5 bases, there was a span of 19 bases. CDR1 is MNHEY, CDR2 SMNVEV, per germline (reference sequence). This CDR3 comprises 15 residues. In DNA, the CDR3 is TGTGCCAGCAGGCCCTATATAGAGGAACCGGAGACCCAGTACTTC. Protein: CASRPYIEEPETQYF.

V gene TRBV7-6 combines with J gene TRBJ2-5; the D gene is possibly TRBD2 (8 bases). Germline V lookup: CDR1 SGHVS, CDR2 FNYEAQ. V shed 4 bases and J shed 1 base, with 22 bases lying between them. This CDR3 region has 18 residues. CDR3 DNA: TGTGCCAGCAGCTCGTCAGGGGGGCCTAGCGGGTTCCAAGAGACCCAGTACTTC. It is translated as CASSSSGGPSGFQETQYF.

The chain joins TRBV10-2 to TRBJ2-1; D is possibly TRBD2 (6 bases). The V and J ends lost 0 bases and 2 bases respectively, with 8 bases between them. Per germline, CDR1 WSHSY and CDR2 SAAADI. The CDR3 contains 15 residues. The CDR3 loop reads CASSESRLAYNEQFF. CDR3 nucleotide sequence: TGCGCCAGCAGTGAGTCGAGACTAGCCTACAATGAGCAGTTCTTC.

This chain uses TRBV5-6 with TRBJ1-5; unclear D gene. V was pared by 1 base and J by 8 bases, with 13 bases between. CDR3 length: 14 residues. Per the germline V gene, CDR1 is SGHDT and CDR2 is YYEEEE. The CDR3 here is CASSLSVGWEPQHF. The CDR3 nucleotides are TGTGCCAGCAGCTTGTCGGTAGGGTGGGAGCCCCAGCATTTT. Full variable domain (rest looked up from reference TRBV5-6 and TRBJ1-5): DAGVTQSPTHLIKTRGQQVTLRCSPKSGHDTVSWYQQALGQGPQFIFQYYEEEERQRGNFPDRFSGHQFPNYSSELNVNALLLGDSALYLCASSLSVGWEPQHFGDGTRLSIL.

The chain combines TRBV29-1 with TRBJ1-1; D is unclear. There are 13 residues in the CDR3. From germline, CDR1 is SQVTM and CDR2 ANQGSEA. V was clipped by 7 bases and J by 0 bases, with 12 bases between them. CDR3: CSGWTVMNTEAFF. Written as DNA, the CDR3 is TGCAGCGGATGGACTGTGATGAACACTGAAGCTTTCTTT.

The J gene is TRBJ1-3, the V gene TRBV6-6; 7 bases are shared with TRBD1. After removal of 6 bases from V and 0 bases from J, the junction contained 8 bases not matched to a gene. Germline V gene sequence: CDR1 MNHNY, CDR2 SVGAGI (reference sequence). The CDR3 covers 16 residues. The CDR3 coding sequence is TGTGCCAGCAGACCCGGGACAGTAAGCTCTGGAAACACCATATATTTT. Its protein is CASRPGTVSSGNTIYF.

The V call is TRBV14, the J call TRBJ2-1; D unclear. The V gene lost 0 bases and the J gene lost 10 bases, with 10 bases spanning the gap. The germline gives CDR1 SGHDN, CDR2 FVKESK. The CDR3 is 13 residues long. The CDR3 coding sequence is TGTGCCAGCAGCCAAGATTGGGGTGGGGAGCAGTTCTTC. Amino acids: CASSQDWGGEQFF.

The chain carries TRBV27 and TRBJ1-1; no clear D gene. In germline, CDR1 is MNHEY, CDR2 SMNVEV (reference sequence). V lost 5 bases, J lost 1 base, and 8 bases lay in between. The CDR3 covers 13 residues. Here the CDR3 reads CASSRLRNTEAFF. The CDR3 DNA reads as TGTGCCAGCAGTAGGCTGAGGAACACTGAAGCTTTCTTT.

This rearrangement joins TRBV9 to TRBJ2-7, with D perhaps TRBD1 (5 bases). This CDR3 has 14 residues. The V end lost 4 bases, the J end lost 6 bases, and 17 bases lay between the germline ends. The germline V gene encodes CDR1 SGDLS and CDR2 YYNGEE. This CDR3 is CASSPHQGSSEQYF. CDR3 bases: TGTGCCAGCAGCCCCCACCAGGGAAGTTCCGAGCAGTACTTC.

V gene TRBV18 combines with J gene TRBJ2-3, with TRBD1 matching 9 bases. With 2 bases clipped from V and 1 base from J, the junction kept 13 bases outside the gene matches. This CDR3 region has 19 residues. The germline CDR1 and CDR2 sequences are KGHSH and LQKENI. Here the CDR3 reads CASSPRSIDRDRGTDTQYF. For the CDR3, the DNA is TGTGCCAGCTCACCAAGGTCAATCGACCGGGACAGGGGCACAGATACGCAGTATTTT.